Sequencing of this T cell receptor (beta chain) was carried out in a study of cytomegalovirus exposure and HLA in healthy donors. The wider study: Drawn from HLA-typed donors, about 85 million unique TCRs were held in an early data release.

Primers: 60 Vbeta forward and 13 Jbeta reverse. Assay used: immunoSEQ multiplex PCR; TCRdb lists only in-frame clones, some missing. The listing contains about 170,000 clones. CDR1 MNHEY and CDR2 SMNVEV come from the germline V gene (reference sequence). CDR3 length: 13 residues. V was cut by 5 bases and J by 5 bases, with 10 bases left in between. As for this clone: The target antigen is unknown.

Broader study findings: Most TCR beta V segments were productive about 90% or about 30% of the time in an earlier analysis. Confirmation in vitro established that a few CMV-associated chains were specific for CMV antigens.

Material for sequencing was PBMCs. The chain couples TRBV27 to TRBJ1-5; unclear D gene. The clonotype was recovered from a woman younger than 35 in good health and CMV-seropositive. CDR3 region: CASSPIRDQPQHF. Written as DNA, the CDR3 is TGTGCCAGCAGTCCGATTCGGGATCAGCCCCAGCATTTT.